Sequencing of this T cell receptor (beta chain) was carried out in a study of control samples from healthy donors and cancer patients. This CDR3 is built from 15 residues. Germline CDR1 and CDR2: SNHLY and FYNNEI. V lost 10 bases, J lost 2 bases, and 8 bases stayed unmatched. Using immunoSEQ multiplex PCR, the repertoire was profiled, and TCRdb retains in-frame clones only, with some absent. The sample gives about 120,000 clones, more than 85% of which show up once; around 1.7% is in the top ten. Specimen: blood. The chain employs TRBV2 and TRBJ1-3; TRBD1 matches at 10 bases. The TCR was taken from a man in his late teens or twenties in good health. The CDR3 loop is CAKMAGQGAGNTIYF. CDR3 sequence (DNA): TGTGCCAAAATGGCAGGACAGGGGGCTGGAAACACCATATATTTT.